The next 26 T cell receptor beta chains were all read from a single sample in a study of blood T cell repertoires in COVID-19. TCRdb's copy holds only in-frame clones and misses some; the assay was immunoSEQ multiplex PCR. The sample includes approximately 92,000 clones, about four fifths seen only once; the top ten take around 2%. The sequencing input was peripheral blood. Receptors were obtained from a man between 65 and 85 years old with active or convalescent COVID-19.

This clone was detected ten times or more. CDR3 region: CASSQEITGQSYEQYF. The CDR3 DNA sequence: TGCGCCAGCAGCCAAGAGATCACTGGACAGAGCTACGAGCAGTACTTC. This chain links TRBV4-1 with TRBJ2-7; D is possibly TRBD1 (6 bases). V dropped 0 bases and J dropped 3 bases, with 15 bases sitting between them. Germline assignment: CDR1 MGHRA and CDR2 YSYEKL. The length of the CDR3 is 16 residues.

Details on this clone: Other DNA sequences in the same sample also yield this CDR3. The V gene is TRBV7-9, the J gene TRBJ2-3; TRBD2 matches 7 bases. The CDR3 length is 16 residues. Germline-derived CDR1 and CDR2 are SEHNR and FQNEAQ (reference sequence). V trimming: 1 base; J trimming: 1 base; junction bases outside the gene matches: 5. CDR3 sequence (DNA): TGTGCCAGCAGCTTAGGTGCAAGCGGGGGCACAGATACGCAGTATTTT. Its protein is CASSLGASGGTDTQYF. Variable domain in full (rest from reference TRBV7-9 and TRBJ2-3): DTGVSQNPRHKITKRGQNVTFRCDPISEHNRLYWYRQTLGQGPEFLTYFQNEAQLEKSRLLSDRFSAERPKGSFSTLEIQRTEQGDSAMYLCASSLGASGGTDTQYFGPGTRLTVL.

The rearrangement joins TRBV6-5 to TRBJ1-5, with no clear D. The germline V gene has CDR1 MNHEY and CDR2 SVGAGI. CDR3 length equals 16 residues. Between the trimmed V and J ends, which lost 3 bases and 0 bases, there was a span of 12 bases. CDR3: CASSYGGPYSNQPQHF. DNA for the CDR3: TGTGCCAGCAGTTATGGAGGTCCTTATAGCAATCAGCCCCAGCATTTT.

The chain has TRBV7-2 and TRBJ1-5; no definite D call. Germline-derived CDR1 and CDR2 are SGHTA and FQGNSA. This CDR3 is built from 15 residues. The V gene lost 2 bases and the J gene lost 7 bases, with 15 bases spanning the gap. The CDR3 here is CASSLLSGNGQPQHF. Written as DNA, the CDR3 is TGTGCCAGCAGCTTACTTTCAGGCAACGGCCAGCCCCAGCATTTT.

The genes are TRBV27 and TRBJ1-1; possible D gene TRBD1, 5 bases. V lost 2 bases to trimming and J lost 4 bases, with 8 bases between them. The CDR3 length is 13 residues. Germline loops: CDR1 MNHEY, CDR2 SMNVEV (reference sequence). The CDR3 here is CASSLPGGTEAFF. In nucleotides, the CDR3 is TGTGCCAGCAGTTTACCCGGGGGCACTGAAGCTTTCTTT.

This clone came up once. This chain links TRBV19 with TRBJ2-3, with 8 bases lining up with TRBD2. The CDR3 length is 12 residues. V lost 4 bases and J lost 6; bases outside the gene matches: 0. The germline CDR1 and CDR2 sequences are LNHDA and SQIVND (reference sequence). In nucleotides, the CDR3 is TGTGCCAGTAGTAAGCGGGGGGATACGCAGTATTTT. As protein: CASSKRGDTQYF.

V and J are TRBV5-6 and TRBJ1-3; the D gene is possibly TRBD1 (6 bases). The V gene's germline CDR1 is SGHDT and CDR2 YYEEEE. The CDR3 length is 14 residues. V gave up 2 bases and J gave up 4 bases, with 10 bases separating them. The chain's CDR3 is CASSLQGLGNTIYF. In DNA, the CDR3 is TGTGCCAGCAGCTTACAGGGTTTGGGAAACACCATATATTTT.

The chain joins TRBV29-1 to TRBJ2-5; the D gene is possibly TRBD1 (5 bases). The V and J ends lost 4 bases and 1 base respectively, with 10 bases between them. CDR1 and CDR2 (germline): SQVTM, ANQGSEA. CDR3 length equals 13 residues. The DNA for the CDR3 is TGCAGCGTTGGCAGGACACTCCAAGAGACCCAGTACTTC. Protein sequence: CSVGRTLQETQYF. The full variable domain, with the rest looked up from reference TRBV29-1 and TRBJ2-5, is SAVISQKPSRDICQRGTSLTIQCQVDSQVTMMFWYRQQPGQSLTLIATANQGSEATYESGFVIDKFPISRPNLTFSTLTVSNMSPEDSSIYLCSVGRTLQETQYFGPGTRLLVL.

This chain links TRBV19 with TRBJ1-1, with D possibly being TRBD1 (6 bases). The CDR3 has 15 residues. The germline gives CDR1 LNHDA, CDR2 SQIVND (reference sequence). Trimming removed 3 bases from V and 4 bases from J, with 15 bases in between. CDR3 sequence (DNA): TGTGCCAGTAGTATTGGTCCCAGGGGAGCCACTGAAGCTTTCTTT. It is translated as CASSIGPRGATEAFF.

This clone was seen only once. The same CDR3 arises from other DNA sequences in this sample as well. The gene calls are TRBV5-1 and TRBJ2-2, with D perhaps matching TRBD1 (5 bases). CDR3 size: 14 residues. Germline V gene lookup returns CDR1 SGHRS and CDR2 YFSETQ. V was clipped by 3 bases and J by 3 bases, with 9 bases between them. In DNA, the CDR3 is TGCGCCAGCAGCTCGCAGGGTTACACCGGGGAGCTGTTTTTT. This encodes CASSSQGYTGELFF.

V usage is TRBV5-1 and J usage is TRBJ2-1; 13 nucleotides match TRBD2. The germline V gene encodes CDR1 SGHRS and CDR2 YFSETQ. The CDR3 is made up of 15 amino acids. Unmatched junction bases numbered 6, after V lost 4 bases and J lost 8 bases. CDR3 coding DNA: TGCGCCAGCAGCGCAACTAGCGGGGGGGCTGATGAGCAGTTCTTC. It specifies CASSATSGGADEQFF.

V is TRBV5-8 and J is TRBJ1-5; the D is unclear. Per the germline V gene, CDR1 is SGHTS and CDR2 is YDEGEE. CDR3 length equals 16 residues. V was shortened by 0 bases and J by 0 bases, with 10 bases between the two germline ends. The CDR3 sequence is CASSLGRVNSNQPQHF. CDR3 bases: TGTGCCAGCAGCTTGGGGCGGGTAAATAGCAATCAGCCCCAGCATTTT.

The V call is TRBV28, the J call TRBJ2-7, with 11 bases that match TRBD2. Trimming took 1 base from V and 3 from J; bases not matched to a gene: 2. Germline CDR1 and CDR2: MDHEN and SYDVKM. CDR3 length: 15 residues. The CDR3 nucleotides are TGTGCCAGCAGTTTATTAGCGGGGGGGCTCTACGAGCAGTACTTC. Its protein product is CASSLLAGGLYEQYF.

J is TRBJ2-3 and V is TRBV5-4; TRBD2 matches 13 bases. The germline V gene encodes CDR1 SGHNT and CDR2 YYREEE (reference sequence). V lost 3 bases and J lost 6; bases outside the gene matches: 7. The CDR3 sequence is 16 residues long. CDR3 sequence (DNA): TGTGCCAGCAGCTCTTGGACTAGCGGGGGACCTGATACGCAGTATTTT. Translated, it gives CASSSWTSGGPDTQYF.

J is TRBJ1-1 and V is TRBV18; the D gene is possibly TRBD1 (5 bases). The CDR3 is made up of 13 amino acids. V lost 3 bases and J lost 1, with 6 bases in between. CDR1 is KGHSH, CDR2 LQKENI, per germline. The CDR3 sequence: CASSPDKNTEAFF. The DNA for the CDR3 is TGTGCCAGCTCACCGGACAAGAACACTGAAGCTTTCTTT.

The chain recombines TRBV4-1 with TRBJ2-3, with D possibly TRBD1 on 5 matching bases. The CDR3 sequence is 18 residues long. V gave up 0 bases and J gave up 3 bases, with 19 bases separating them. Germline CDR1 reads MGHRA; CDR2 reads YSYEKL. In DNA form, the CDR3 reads TGCGCCAGCAGCCAAGATCTTGACCAGTCAGGGCGGACAGATACGCAGTATTTT. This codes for CASSQDLDQSGRTDTQYF.

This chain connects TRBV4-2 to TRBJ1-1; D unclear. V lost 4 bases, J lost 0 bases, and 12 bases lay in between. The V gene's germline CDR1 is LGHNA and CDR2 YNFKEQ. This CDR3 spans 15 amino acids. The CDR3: CASSPLGDLNTEAFF. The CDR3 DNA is TGTGCCAGCAGCCCTCTCGGGGATTTGAACACTGAAGCTTTCTTT.

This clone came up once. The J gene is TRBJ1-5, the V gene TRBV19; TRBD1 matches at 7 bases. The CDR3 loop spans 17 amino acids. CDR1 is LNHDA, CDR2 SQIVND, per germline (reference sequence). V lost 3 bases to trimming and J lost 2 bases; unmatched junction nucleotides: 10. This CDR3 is CASSILQGSVGNQPQHF. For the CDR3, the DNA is TGTGCCAGTAGTATTTTACAGGGGTCGGTGGGCAATCAGCCCCAGCATTTT.

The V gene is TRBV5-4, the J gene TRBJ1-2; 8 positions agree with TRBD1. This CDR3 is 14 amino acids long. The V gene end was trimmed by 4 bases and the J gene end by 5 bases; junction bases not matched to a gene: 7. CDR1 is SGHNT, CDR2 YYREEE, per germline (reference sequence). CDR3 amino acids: CASSEGQGQYGYTF. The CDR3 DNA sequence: TGTGCCAGCAGCGAAGGACAGGGTCAGTATGGCTACACCTTC.

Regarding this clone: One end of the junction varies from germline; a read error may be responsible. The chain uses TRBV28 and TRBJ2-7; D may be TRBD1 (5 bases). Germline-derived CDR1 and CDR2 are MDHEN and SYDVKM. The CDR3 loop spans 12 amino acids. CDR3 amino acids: CASSPQDSRRYF. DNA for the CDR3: TGTGCCAGCAGTCCCCAAGACAGCCGTCGATATTTC.

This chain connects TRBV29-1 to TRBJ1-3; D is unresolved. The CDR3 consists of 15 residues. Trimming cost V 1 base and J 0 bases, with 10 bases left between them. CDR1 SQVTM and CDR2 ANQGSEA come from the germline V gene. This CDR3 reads CSVEGGGPSGNTIYF. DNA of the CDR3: TGCAGCGTTGAAGGGGGAGGACCCTCTGGAAACACCATATATTTT.

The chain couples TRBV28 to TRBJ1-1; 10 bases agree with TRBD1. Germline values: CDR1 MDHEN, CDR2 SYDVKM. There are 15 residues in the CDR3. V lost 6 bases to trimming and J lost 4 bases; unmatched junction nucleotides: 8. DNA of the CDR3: TGTGCCAGCAGGATGACAGGGGGCTTGAGCACTGAAGCTTTCTTT. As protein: CASRMTGGLSTEAFF.

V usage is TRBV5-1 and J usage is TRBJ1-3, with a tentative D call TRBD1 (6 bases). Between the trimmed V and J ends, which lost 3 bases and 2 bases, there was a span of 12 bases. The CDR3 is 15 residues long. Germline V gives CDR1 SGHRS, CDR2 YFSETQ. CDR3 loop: CASSSKTGPGNTIYF. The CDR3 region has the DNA TGCGCCAGCAGCTCGAAAACAGGGCCTGGAAACACCATATATTTT.

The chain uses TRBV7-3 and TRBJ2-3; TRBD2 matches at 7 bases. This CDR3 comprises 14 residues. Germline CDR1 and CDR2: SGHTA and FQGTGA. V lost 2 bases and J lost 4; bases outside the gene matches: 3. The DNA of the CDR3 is TGTGCCAGCAGCTTAGGACTAGTCCCAGATACGCAGTATTTT. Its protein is CASSLGLVPDTQYF.

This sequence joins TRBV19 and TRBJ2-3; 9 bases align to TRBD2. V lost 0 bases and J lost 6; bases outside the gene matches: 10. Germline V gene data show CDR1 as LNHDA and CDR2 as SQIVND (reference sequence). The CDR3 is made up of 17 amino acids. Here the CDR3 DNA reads TGTGCCAGTAGTATAGATCGAGCGGGGGGTATAGTGGATACGCAGTATTTT. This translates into CASSIDRAGGIVDTQYF.

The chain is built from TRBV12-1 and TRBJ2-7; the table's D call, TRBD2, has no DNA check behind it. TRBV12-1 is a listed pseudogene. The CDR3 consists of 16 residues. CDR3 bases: TGTGCCAGCAGCTGCCGACTAGCGGGGGAGACCTACGAGCAGTACTTC. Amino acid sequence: CASSCRLAGETYEQYF.